This T cell receptor beta chain was identified in a study of a mutant IDH1 vaccine in newly diagnosed glioma. For the study at large: In weeks 1, 3, 5, 7, 11, 15, 19 and 23, patients were vaccinated. Receipt of radiotherapy, temozolomide, or both preceded the study, and most received both.

Whole-study findings and limits: Vaccination elicited immune responses in roughly 93% of patients.

With respect to this clone: Its antigen remains unknown.

Specified time point: week 5, during vaccination. Doses consisted of 300 ug of mutant IDH1 20-mer peptide each, paired with topical imiquimod. The assay was immunoSEQ multiplex PCR, and TCRdb's table has in-frame clones only and misses some. The sample yields tens of thousands of clones, roughly 90% seen once. This material consisted of PBMCs, taken from a glioma patient whose treatment included an IDH1 peptide vaccine. The receptor was derived from a woman aged 50 to 65 with glioma.

The CDR3 sequence: CASSELAALIYEQYF. CDR3 nucleotides: TGTGCCAGCAGTGAACTAGCGGCCCTGATCTACGAGCAGTACTTC. The chain is built from TRBV6-1 and TRBJ2-7; 7 positions match TRBD2. The germline V gene encodes CDR1 MNHNS and CDR2 SASEGT. With V trimmed by 2 bases and J by 3 bases, 7 bases remained unmatched. The CDR3 has 15 amino acids.